Presented here are 23 T cell receptor beta chains from one specimen sequenced in a study of cytomegalovirus exposure and HLA in healthy donors. PCR employed 60 Vbeta and 13 Jbeta primers. Using immunoSEQ multiplex PCR, the repertoire was profiled, and TCRdb retains in-frame clones only, with some absent. The sample has around 98,000 clones; more than 60% are singletons. Material for sequencing was PBMCs. The receptors originated from a human donor in good health.

V is TRBV7-2 and J is TRBJ2-5; perhaps TRBD2 as D (5 bases). Trimming took 6 bases from V and 4 from J, leaving 9 bases between them. Germline loops: CDR1 SGHTA, CDR2 FQGNSA. This CDR3 spans 12 amino acids. CDR3 nucleotide sequence: TGTGCCAGCAGTCCTAGCTTAGAGACCCAGTACTTC. Translation gives CASSPSLETQYF.

The rearrangement uses TRBV11-2 and TRBJ2-4, with D possibly being TRBD1 (6 bases). The germline gives CDR1 SGHAT, CDR2 FQNNGV. V dropped 5 bases and J dropped 1 base, with 9 bases sitting between them. This CDR3 is 14 amino acids long. CDR3 sequence reads: CASSRGFAKNIQYF. Here the CDR3 DNA reads TGTGCCAGCAGCAGGGGGTTTGCCAAAAACATTCAGTACTTC.

The rearrangement joins TRBV10-3 to TRBJ2-5, with D maybe TRBD1 (5 bases). V was clipped by 6 bases and J by 2 bases, with 13 bases between them. Germline CDR1 ENHRY, CDR2 SYGVKD. This CDR3 is 14 amino acids long. Here the CDR3 reads CAIRSSDKQETQYF. Written as DNA, the CDR3 is TGTGCCATCAGGTCTTCGGACAAACAAGAGACCCAGTACTTC.

This chain connects TRBV15 to TRBJ2-3, with 8 bases lining up with TRBD1. Trimming cost V 0 bases and J 2 bases; bases outside gene matches: 10. Germline values: CDR1 LNHNV, CDR2 YYDKDF (reference sequence). The CDR3 runs to 18 residues. The CDR3 sequence: CATSRDEWTGRDTDTQYF. In DNA, the CDR3 is TGTGCCACCAGCAGAGATGAATGGACAGGGCGGGACACAGATACGCAGTATTTT.

The genes are TRBV7-9 and TRBJ2-1; 10 bases agree with TRBD2. The CDR3 covers 17 residues. The germline CDR1 and CDR2 sequences are SEHNR and FQNEAQ (reference sequence). V gave up 4 bases and J gave up 4 bases; unmatched junction bases: 10. The CDR3 protein is CASSSLAGTSAYNEQFF. In DNA form, the CDR3 reads TGTGCCAGCAGCTCCCTCGCCGGGACTAGCGCGTACAATGAGCAGTTCTTC.

The chain carries TRBV5-6 and TRBJ2-2; D is ambiguous. V lost 1 base and J lost 5, with 6 bases in between. Per the germline V gene, CDR1 is SGHDT and CDR2 is YYEEEE. The CDR3 runs to 13 residues. CDR3 nucleotide sequence: TGTGCCAGCAGCTTGATTCGGACCGGGGAGCTGTTTTTT. Translated: CASSLIRTGELFF.

This clone was seen a few times. This rearrangement joins TRBV5-1 to TRBJ2-5; D unclear. Trimming took off 0 bases at V and 5 bases at J, with 11 bases between the two ends. This CDR3 has 14 amino acids. The germline V gene has CDR1 SGHRS and CDR2 YFSETQ. This CDR3 reads CASSLGLIGETQYF. CDR3 bases: TGCGCCAGCAGCTTGGGCCTTATCGGGGAGACCCAGTACTTC.

This clone has just a few counts. The chain combines TRBV5-4 with TRBJ1-3; maybe TRBD1 (6 bases). With 3 bases removed from V and 5 bases from J, the gap between germline ends came to 12 bases. This CDR3 is built from 14 residues. In germline, CDR1 is SGHNT, CDR2 YYREEE (reference sequence). CDR3: CASSYGQFRNTIYF. CDR3 DNA sequence: TGTGCCAGCAGCTACGGACAGTTCCGAAACACCATATATTTT.

The chain has TRBV4-1 and TRBJ2-1; 10 nucleotides align to TRBD1. The V gene's germline CDR1 is MGHRA and CDR2 YSYEKL. There are 14 residues in the CDR3. V was clipped by 6 bases and J by 7 bases; unmatched bases: 6. In DNA form, the CDR3 reads TGCGCCAGCAGTAGACAGGGGGCTCGGAATGAGCAGTTCTTC. Its translation is CASSRQGARNEQFF.

The table lists this clone with many counts. The V gene is TRBV11-3, the J gene TRBJ2-1; D gene unclear. The germline V and J ends were trimmed by 5 bases and 6 bases, with 17 bases remaining between them. The CDR3 is made up of 15 amino acids. CDR1 SGHNT and CDR2 YENEEA come from the germline V gene. The CDR3 coding sequence is TGTGCCAGCAGCCCGAGGAGCCCTGGGTTCAATGAGCAGTTCTTC. It encodes CASSPRSPGFNEQFF. Using reference TRBV11-3 and TRBJ2-1 for the parts outside the CDR3, the full variable domain is EAGVVQSPRYKIIEKKQPVAFWCNPISGHNTLYWYLQNLGQGPELLIRYENEEAVDDSQLPKDRFSAERLKGVDSTLKIQPAELGDSAVYLCASSPRSPGFNEQFFGPGTRLTVL.

The gene calls are TRBV7-6 and TRBJ2-7; D is perhaps TRBD1 (5 bases). CDR1 is SGHVS and CDR2 is FNYEAQ in the germline V gene. The germline V and J ends were trimmed by 2 bases and 2 bases, with 13 bases remaining between them. There are 15 residues in the CDR3. The CDR3 spells CASSLRAGHTYEQYF. The CDR3 DNA sequence: TGTGCCAGCAGCTTAAGGGCAGGGCATACCTACGAGCAGTACTTC.

V is TRBV2 and J is TRBJ2-1; 13 bases fit TRBD2. The CDR3 extends over 14 amino acids. The V gene's germline CDR1 is SNHLY and CDR2 FYNNEI. J gave up 8 bases and V 8 bases, and 6 bases lay outside the gene matches. This CDR3 reads CASVPGLAGHEQFF. CDR3 nucleotides: TGTGCCAGCGTACCGGGACTAGCGGGACATGAGCAGTTCTTC.

A note on this clone: This sample includes further DNA sequences coding for the same CDR3. V is TRBV29-1 and J is TRBJ1-1; 8 bases align to TRBD1. The CDR3 runs to 14 residues. The junction had 8 bases not matched to a gene; V was cut back by 5 bases and J by 3 bases. Germline values: CDR1 SQVTM, CDR2 ANQGSEA. CDR3 sequence: CSVLSGGKYTEAFF. CDR3 in DNA: TGCAGCGTTTTGTCAGGGGGCAAGTACACTGAAGCTTTCTTT.

The V gene is TRBV9, the J gene TRBJ2-3; D is unresolved. CDR1 is SGDLS and CDR2 is YYNGEE in the germline V gene. This CDR3 has 14 amino acids. The germline V and J ends were trimmed by 4 bases and 2 bases, with 11 bases remaining between them. CDR3 protein: CASSPRLSTDTQYF. The DNA of the CDR3 is TGTGCCAGCAGCCCCAGACTCTCCACAGATACGCAGTATTTT.

This chain connects TRBV9 to TRBJ2-1, with D uncertain. V gave up 0 bases and J gave up 0 bases, with 7 bases separating them. The CDR3 is 15 residues long. Germline CDR1 SGDLS, CDR2 YYNGEE. The CDR3 nucleotides are TGTGCCAGCAGCGTAGACGTCGGCTCCTACAATGAGCAGTTCTTC. Protein sequence: CASSVDVGSYNEQFF.

CDR3 nucleotides: TGTGCCAGTAGTATGGAGACCGGGACAGGGAACGGCTACACCTTC. It encodes CASSMETGTGNGYTF. V usage is TRBV19 and J usage is TRBJ1-2, with 9 bases aligning to TRBD1. Germline-derived CDR1 and CDR2 are LNHDA and SQIVND (reference sequence). The J segment lost 8 bases and the V segment lost 3 bases, leaving 10 bases of the junction unmatched. This CDR3 comprises 15 residues. Complete variable domain (other parts from reference TRBV19 and TRBJ1-2): DGGITQSPKYLFRKEGQNVTLSCEQNLNHDAMYWYRQDPGQGLRLIYYSQIVNDFQKGDIAEGYSVSREKKESFPLTVTSAQKNPTAFYLCASSMETGTGNGYTFGSGTRLTVV.

This clone was seen a single time. The genes are TRBV5-1 and TRBJ1-1; 7 nucleotides agree with TRBD1. Looked up from germline, CDR1 is SGHRS and CDR2 is YFSETQ. V dropped 7 bases and J dropped 1; count of bases not matched to a gene: 7. The CDR3 covers 14 residues. DNA of the CDR3: TGCGCCAGCTCACCGGGACAGAGGAACACTGAAGCTTTCTTT. It specifies CASSPGQRNTEAFF.

The chain carries TRBV2 and TRBJ2-2; 9 bases agree with TRBD1. The germline V gene has CDR1 SNHLY and CDR2 FYNNEI. This CDR3 comprises 16 residues. Trimming took 1 base from V and 5 from J; bases not matched to a gene: 5. CDR3 nucleotides: TGTGCCAGCAGTGAAGGAGGGACAGGGCGAACCGGGGAGCTGTTTTTT. Translated: CASSEGGTGRTGELFF.

The rearrangement links TRBV4-3 to TRBJ1-2; 7 nucleotides match TRBD1. V was clipped by 3 bases and J by 8 bases; unmatched bases: 6. The CDR3 length is 13 residues. Germline lookup yields CDR1 LGHNA and CDR2 YSLEER. Here the CDR3 reads CASSHRQGGGYTF. The CDR3 DNA reads as TGCGCCAGCAGCCACCGACAGGGCGGCGGCTACACCTTC.

V and J are TRBV7-9 and TRBJ1-2; TRBD1 aligns across 7 bases. The CDR3 sequence is 14 residues long. V trimming: 8 bases; J trimming: 4 bases; junction bases outside the gene matches: 10. The germline V gene has CDR1 SEHNR and CDR2 FQNEAQ (reference sequence). Here the CDR3 reads CASVPGQSTYGYTF. DNA for the CDR3: TGTGCCAGCGTCCCGGGACAGAGTACCTATGGCTACACCTTC.

This chain joins TRBV11-3 and TRBJ2-7; 8 nucleotides match TRBD1. CDR3 size: 14 residues. V trimming: 5 bases; J trimming: 2 bases; junction bases outside the gene matches: 5. Germline V gene sequence: CDR1 SGHNT, CDR2 YENEEA. Here the CDR3 reads CASSPDRGTYEQYF. CDR3 sequence (DNA): TGTGCCAGCAGCCCTGACAGGGGCACCTACGAGCAGTACTTC.

The chain links TRBV6-5 to TRBJ1-1; possible D gene TRBD1, 6 bases. The CDR3 consists of 13 residues. Trimming pared 5 bases from V and 1 base from J, leaving 8 bases between. Germline CDR1 and CDR2: MNHEY and SVGAGI. The CDR3 DNA is TGTGCCAGCAGTCTAGGGGGGAACACTGAAGCTTTCTTT. Amino acid sequence: CASSLGGNTEAFF.

This clone was observed a few times. This chain uses TRBV12-5 with TRBJ2-5; D possibly corresponds to TRBD1 (6 bases). Trimming took off 5 bases at V and 5 bases at J, with 15 bases between the two ends. The CDR3 covers 14 residues. CDR1 is LGHNT, CDR2 FRNRAP, per germline. CDR3 in DNA: TGTGCTAGTGGTCGCCCGACAGGCCGGGAGACCCAGTACTTC. Translated, it gives CASGRPTGRETQYF.